Following are 9 T cell receptor beta chains from one sample sequenced in a study of beta chain features in type 1 diabetes (dated by TCRdb to 2017 to 2018). Results the study describes overall, beyond this receptor: Type 1 diabetes patients showed a moderate but significant shortening of TCRB CDR3 length in all four CD4+ subsets.

Their recognized antigens are unknown. The library was produced with the immunoSEQ multiplex PCR assay. The entire isolated RNA was reverse transcribed using the High Capacity cDNA Reverse Transcription Kit, and thus expressed TCRB transcripts were sequenced. Drawn from immuneACCESS, this table holds only the in-frame rearrangements with V and J called that TCRdb kept. Clones are partly lost; checked studies trace under half to an unresolved V gene and leave the rest unexplained. The sample includes 55,000 to 85,000 clones, with nearly 50% observed a single time. The leading ten clones occupy roughly 0.7% of the sample. The specimen was central memory CD4+ T cells from blood. Every receptor here comes from a man younger than 45 with type 1 diabetes.

The genes are TRBV19 and TRBJ1-5, with TRBD1 matching over 10 bases. Germline CDR1 and CDR2: LNHDA and SQIVND (reference sequence). Germline trimming cut 6 bases from V and 1 base from J; bases unmatched to any gene: 3. The CDR3 spans 15 residues. Here the CDR3 reads CASRRDRGSNQPQHF. Written as DNA, the CDR3 is TGTGCCAGTAGACGGGACAGGGGAAGCAATCAGCCCCAGCATTTT.

The CDR3 nucleotides are TGTGCCAGCATGAGGGAATTCCACGAGCAGTACTTC. Its translation: CASMREFHEQYF. The V call is TRBV6-6, the J call TRBJ2-7, with a weak D call TRBD2 (5 bases). V lost 7 bases and J 5 bases, leaving 12 bases between the germline ends. The CDR3 extends over 12 amino acids. Germline CDR1 reads MNHNY; CDR2 reads SVGAGI (reference sequence).

This chain uses TRBV6-1 with TRBJ1-3; possibly TRBD1 for D (5 bases). The CDR3 totals 15 residues. Trimming took off 1 base at V and 7 bases at J, with 14 bases between the two ends. CDR1 is MNHNS and CDR2 is SASEGT in the germline V gene. CDR3 amino acids: CASSEDRIPWNTIYF. The CDR3 DNA reads TGTGCCAGCAGTGAAGACAGGATCCCGTGGAACACCATATATTTT.

The chain is built from TRBV2 and TRBJ2-1; the match to TRBD2 covers 10 bases. This CDR3 spans 15 amino acids. Germline lookup yields CDR1 SNHLY and CDR2 FYNNEI. V was pared by 4 bases and J by 4 bases, with 4 bases of the junction left unmatched. CDR3 sequence reads: CASSGGSGGYNEQFF. The CDR3 DNA reads TGTGCCAGCAGTGGAGGTAGCGGGGGGTACAATGAGCAGTTCTTC. Full variable domain (missing parts from reference TRBV2 and TRBJ2-1): EPEVTQTPSHQVTQMGQEVILRCVPISNHLYFYWYRQILGQKVEFLVSFYNNEISEKSEIFDDQFSVERPDGSNFTLKIRSTKLEDSAMYFCASSGGSGGYNEQFFGPGTRLTVL.

This clone has a handful of counts. V is TRBV14 and J is TRBJ2-7, with D perhaps TRBD2 (6 bases). The CDR3 sequence is 15 residues long. Between the trimmed V and J ends, which lost 1 base and 3 bases, there was a span of 13 bases. Germline CDR1 reads SGHDN; CDR2 reads FVKESK. As DNA, the CDR3 is TGTGCCAGCAGCCAAGGGAACCCGGGGGTCTACGAGCAGTACTTC. It is translated as CASSQGNPGVYEQYF.

The sample holds a few counts of this clone. The chain couples TRBV6-1 to TRBJ1-1, with 10 bases fitting TRBD1. CDR3 size: 17 residues. Trimming took 2 bases from V and 5 from J; bases not matched to a gene: 11. The germline gives CDR1 MNHNS, CDR2 SASEGT. CDR3 region: CASSEHPVGDRGTEAFF. For the CDR3, the DNA is TGTGCCAGCAGTGAACACCCGGTGGGGGACAGGGGAACTGAAGCTTTCTTT.

This clone was seen a few times. J is TRBJ2-5 and V is TRBV4-1; D gene ambiguous. Germline values: CDR1 MGHRA, CDR2 YSYEKL. This CDR3 has 15 residues. The germline V and J ends were trimmed by 0 bases and 1 base, with 9 bases remaining between them. The CDR3 loop reads CASSQEARLQETQYF. The CDR3 DNA sequence: TGCGCCAGCAGCCAAGAAGCACGCCTCCAAGAGACCCAGTACTTC.

The V and J genes are TRBV6-6 and TRBJ1-5; D is ambiguous. CDR3 length: 14 residues. V gave up 0 bases and J gave up 4 bases, with 7 bases separating them. In germline, CDR1 is MNHNY, CDR2 SVGAGI (reference sequence). CDR3 DNA sequence: TGTGCCAGCAGTTACTCGATCGGGAATCAGCCCCAGCATTTT. This encodes CASSYSIGNQPQHF.

The chain joins TRBV4-1 to TRBJ1-1; no clear D gene. This CDR3 contains 16 residues. The germline V and J ends were trimmed by 1 base and 4 bases, with 16 bases remaining between them. The germline gives CDR1 MGHRA, CDR2 YSYEKL. CDR3 DNA sequence: TGCGCCAGCAGCCAAGTAGCGTTAGGTGACGGCACTGAAGCTTTCTTT. Translation gives CASSQVALGDGTEAFF.